These 8 T cell receptor beta chains share one sample of origin, sequenced in a study of T-cell reconstitution after alpha-beta-depleted transplantation in children. Unique molecular identifiers were used to barcode this TCRbeta library. TCRdb analysed the PCR reads with MiXCR anew, one entry per CDR3 protein. Here the sample spans around 700,000 distinct CDR3 sequences, roughly 14% being singletons. The source material was PBMCs, sampled before TCRalphabeta/CD19-depleted stem cell transplant. These receptors all stem from a girl aged 2 to 10 with congenital amegakaryocytic thrombocytopenia, due to receive a stem cell transplant.

This clonotype was seen at least ten times. The chain joins TRBV5-5 to TRBJ1-1; D is uncertain. The CDR3 is 13 amino acids. V lost 1 base to trimming and J lost 4 bases, with 8 bases between them. CDR1 and CDR2 from the germline V gene are SGHKS and YYEKEE (reference sequence). The CDR3 coding sequence is TGTGCCAGCAGCTTGTGGGTGGGCACTGAAGCTTTCTTT. It codes for CASSLWVGTEAFF.

A few counts support this clonotype. This CDR3 reads CAWSGTVNSYNEQFF. Written as DNA, the CDR3 is TGTGCCTGGAGTGGGACCGTCAACTCCTACAATGAGCAGTTCTTC. The V and J genes are TRBV30 and TRBJ2-1; D gene unclear. CDR3 length equals 15 residues. The V end lost 1 base, the J end lost 0 bases, and 10 bases lay between the germline ends. Germline-derived CDR1 and CDR2 are GTSNPN and SVGIG (reference sequence).

This clonotype was observed a few times. The J gene is TRBJ1-4, the V gene TRBV20-1; 7 positions match TRBD1. There are 14 residues in the CDR3. J was trimmed by 8 bases and V by 2 bases; bases with no gene match: 8. Germline CDR1 DFQATT, CDR2 SNEGSKA (reference sequence). DNA of the CDR3: TGCAGTGCTAGACTGGGGACAGAACCAGAAAAACTGTTTTTT. Translation: CSARLGTEPEKLFF.

This clonotype was seen more than once but under ten times. This chain uses TRBV2 with TRBJ2-1, with 8 bases matching TRBD2. There are 17 residues in the CDR3. V shed 8 bases and J 6 bases; nucleotides not matched to a gene: 18. Germline loops: CDR1 SNHLY, CDR2 FYNNEI. This CDR3 is CASLGDTGGRRFNEQFF. CDR3 in DNA: TGTGCCAGCTTGGGGGATACGGGCGGGAGGAGGTTCAATGAGCAGTTCTTC.

This clonotype was recorded at least ten times. The chain is built from TRBV5-1 and TRBJ2-1; 8 bases are a match to TRBD1. V lost 8 bases and J lost 5; bases outside the gene matches: 15. From germline, CDR1 is SGHRS and CDR2 YFSETQ. This CDR3 region has 16 residues. The CDR3 coding sequence is TGCGCCAGTCTTCGTGATGCCGGACAGGGTCACAATGAGCAGTTCTTC. Protein sequence: CASLRDAGQGHNEQFF. The variable domain in full, completed from reference TRBV5-1 and TRBJ2-1, reads KAGVTQTPRYLIKTRGQQVTLSCSPISGHRSVSWYQQTPGQGLQFLFEYFSETQRNKGNFPGRFSGRQFSNSRSEMNVSTLELGDSALYLCASLRDAGQGHNEQFFGPGTRLTVL.

In this sample, this clonotype turned up many times. V is TRBV29-1 and J is TRBJ2-3; 7 positions match TRBD2. This CDR3 is 13 amino acids long. Looked up from germline, CDR1 is SQVTM and CDR2 is ANQGSEA. Trimming cost V 4 bases and J 4 bases; bases outside gene matches: 5. The CDR3 bases are TGCAGCGTTGTTTGGGCGGGAGCAGATACGCAGTATTTT. Encoded protein: CSVVWAGADTQYF.

This clonotype was seen more than once but under ten times. V usage is TRBV5-5 and J usage is TRBJ2-1; 11 positions agree with TRBD2. In germline, CDR1 is SGHKS, CDR2 YYEKEE (reference sequence). The CDR3 is 17 residues long. Trimming took 4 bases from V and 6 from J; bases not matched to a gene: 12. CDR3 amino acids: CASSPPLRLAGINEQFF. The CDR3 nucleotides are TGTGCCAGCAGCCCCCCCCTGCGACTAGCGGGAATCAATGAGCAGTTCTTC. The whole variable domain, remainder taken from reference TRBV5-5 and TRBJ2-1, is DAGVTQSPTHLIKTRGQQVTLRCSPISGHKSVSWYQQVLGQGPQFIFQYYEKEERGRGNFPDRFSARQFPNYSSELNVNALLLGDSALYLCASSPPLRLAGINEQFFGPGTRLTVL.

This clonotype was observed many times. The chain combines TRBV5-1 with TRBJ2-1, with TRBD2 identical over 9 bases. Germline V lookup: CDR1 SGHRS, CDR2 YFSETQ. The CDR3 is 15 residues long. J lost 2 bases, V lost 9 bases, and 9 bases had no gene match. The CDR3 DNA follows: TGCGCCACAAAGGTGCGGGAGGGCCCCTACAATGAGCAGTTCTTC. Translated: CATKVREGPYNEQFF.